This entry lists 18 T cell receptor beta chains sequenced from one sample in a study of blood T cell repertoires in COVID-19. TCRdb's table, derived via immunoSEQ multiplex PCR, lists solely in-frame clones and lacks some. In the table there are fewer than 450,000 clones, roughly 88% of which are singletons. Sequencing input: PBMCs or T cells enriched from blood (not recorded which). These receptors all stem from a man between 18 and 35 years old who had recovered from COVID-19.

The chain links TRBV27 to TRBJ2-2; no definite D call. The length of the CDR3 is 13 residues. The V gene lost 2 bases and the J gene lost 6 bases, with 7 bases spanning the gap. Germline CDR1 MNHEY, CDR2 SMNVEV (reference sequence). This chain's CDR3 is CASSLLFPGELFF. The CDR3 DNA follows: TGTGCCAGCAGTTTACTTTTTCCCGGGGAGCTGTTTTTT.

V gene TRBV2 combines with J gene TRBJ2-7, with 8 positions matching TRBD2. After removal of 2 bases from V and 8 bases from J, the junction contained 14 bases not matched to a gene. From germline, CDR1 is SNHLY and CDR2 FYNNEI. The CDR3 runs 16 residues. The CDR3 region has the DNA TGTGCCAGCAGTGAATTAGGGCCTTTGGTAGCGGGAAAGCAGTACTTC. Protein: CASSELGPLVAGKQYF.

The chain uses TRBV19 and TRBJ1-2, with unresolved D. Trimming removed 9 bases from V and 5 bases from J, with 10 bases in between. The CDR3 length is 11 residues. CDR1 is LNHDA, CDR2 SQIVND, per germline (reference sequence). CDR3 bases: TGTGCCAGCGACTTCGGGTATGGCTACACCTTC. It codes for CASDFGYGYTF.

The genes are TRBV6-5 and TRBJ1-1; maybe TRBD1 (6 bases). This CDR3 spans 14 amino acids. Germline V CDR1 and CDR2: MNHEY, SVGAGI. The germline V and J ends were trimmed by 5 bases and 5 bases, with 15 bases remaining between them. The CDR3 DNA sequence: TGTGCCAGCAGTCAGGGGAGTTGGAATACTGAAGCTTTCTTT. Translation gives CASSQGSWNTEAFF.

This chain connects TRBV6-5 to TRBJ1-2; D may be TRBD1 (6 bases). The CDR3 totals 13 residues. The germline V gene has CDR1 MNHEY and CDR2 SVGAGI. Trimming left V 6 bases short and J 6 bases short, with 14 bases between. The CDR3 region has the DNA TGTGCCAGCAGCATCAGGGGAGGGGATGGCTACACCTTC. Protein sequence: CASSIRGGDGYTF.

The chain employs TRBV7-6 and TRBJ1-5; a possible D gene is TRBD1 (6 bases). In germline, CDR1 is SGHVS, CDR2 FNYEAQ. The CDR3 totals 14 residues. Trimming removed 2 bases from V and 4 bases from J, with 9 bases in between. For the CDR3, the DNA is TGTGCCAGCAGCTTATACGGACAGAATCAGCCCCAGCATTTT. Its translation: CASSLYGQNQPQHF.

V gene TRBV7-9 combines with J gene TRBJ2-7, with D uncertain. Trimming pared 2 bases from V and 3 bases from J, leaving 14 bases between. Germline CDR1 is SEHNR and CDR2 is FQNEAQ (reference sequence). The CDR3 totals 15 residues. The CDR3 loop reads CASSLTQPGYYEQYF. DNA for the CDR3: TGTGCCAGCAGCTTAACTCAACCCGGGTACTACGAGCAGTACTTC.

This rearrangement joins TRBV2 to TRBJ2-7; unclear D gene. This CDR3 has 14 amino acids. CDR1 and CDR2 (germline): SNHLY, FYNNEI. V was trimmed by 6 bases and J by 0 bases, leaving 12 bases between them. The CDR3 coding sequence is TGTGCCAGCAGAGTTCAGGAAAACTCCTACGAGCAGTACTTC. As protein: CASRVQENSYEQYF.

V gene TRBV27 combines with J gene TRBJ1-2; 7 nucleotides line up with TRBD1. Trimming at V came to 6 bases and at J to 4 bases, leaving 8 bases not matched to a gene. The germline V gene has CDR1 MNHEY and CDR2 SMNVEV (reference sequence). The CDR3 totals 14 residues. The CDR3 sequence is CASSVTGALYGYTF. In DNA form, the CDR3 reads TGTGCCAGCAGCGTCACAGGGGCGCTCTATGGCTACACCTTC.

V is TRBV4-2 and J is TRBJ1-3, with no clear D. Germline CDR1 is LGHNA and CDR2 is YNFKEQ. The CDR3 totals 15 residues. V lost 1 base to trimming and J lost 9 bases, with 16 bases between them. The CDR3 loop reads CASSQVSDSRGTIYF. The CDR3 DNA is TGTGCCAGCAGCCAAGTGAGCGACTCCCGAGGCACCATATATTTT.

The V and J genes are TRBV27 and TRBJ2-6; D possibly corresponds to TRBD1 (6 bases). V lost 7 bases and J lost 1, with 11 bases in between. This CDR3 contains 15 residues. Germline V gene sequence: CDR1 MNHEY, CDR2 SMNVEV (reference sequence). The CDR3 sequence is CASKLGASGANVLTF. The CDR3 bases are TGTGCCAGCAAATTGGGGGCTTCTGGGGCCAACGTCCTGACTTTC.

This chain uses TRBV3-1 (or the pseudogene TRBV3-2) with TRBJ1-1, with TRBD1 identical over 8 bases. The trim removed 6 bases at V and 1 base at J, leaving 1 base unmatched. The CDR3 has 13 residues. Germline V gives CDR1 LGHDT, CDR2 YNNKEL (reference sequence). The chain's CDR3 is CASRTGENTEAFF. CDR3 DNA sequence: TGTGCCAGCAGGACAGGGGAGAACACTGAAGCTTTCTTT.

The chain couples TRBV19 to TRBJ2-1, with D perhaps TRBD2 (6 bases). Germline V CDR1 and CDR2: LNHDA, SQIVND (reference sequence). The CDR3 extends over 17 amino acids. V dropped 3 bases and J dropped 6 bases, with 21 bases sitting between them. Here the CDR3 DNA reads TGTGCCAGTAGTATGATCGGTTCCTCCGCGGGGTCCAATGAGCAGTTCTTC. The encoded protein is CASSMIGSSAGSNEQFF.

The chain uses TRBV15 and TRBJ2-2, with no clear D. Germline V gene sequence: CDR1 LNHNV, CDR2 YYDKDF (reference sequence). The CDR3 has 14 residues. V was clipped by 1 base and J by 6 bases, with 9 bases between them. The CDR3 here is CATSRGALAGELFF. The CDR3, as DNA: TGTGCCACCAGCAGAGGGGCCCTTGCCGGGGAGCTGTTTTTT.

The rearrangement joins TRBV27 to TRBJ2-1; 13 positions agree with TRBD2. CDR3 length: 18 amino acids. With 5 bases clipped from V and 4 bases from J, the junction kept 11 bases outside the gene matches. Germline V lookup: CDR1 MNHEY, CDR2 SMNVEV (reference sequence). CDR3 protein: CASSIKGGLAGVYNEQFF. DNA of the CDR3: TGTGCCAGCAGTATTAAAGGAGGACTAGCGGGAGTGTACAATGAGCAGTTCTTC.

The V and J genes are TRBV5-1 and TRBJ1-5; no firm D call. From germline, CDR1 is SGHRS and CDR2 YFSETQ. CDR3 length: 13 residues. V lost 0 bases and J lost 5, with 6 bases in between. The CDR3 loop reads CASSLDTDQPQHF. The DNA for the CDR3 is TGCGCCAGCAGCTTGGACACCGATCAGCCCCAGCATTTT.

The chain employs TRBV3-1 (or the pseudogene TRBV3-2) and TRBJ2-2; no clear D. Germline V gene sequence: CDR1 LGHDT, CDR2 YNNKEL (reference sequence). Trimming took 0 bases from V and 7 from J, leaving 6 bases between them. This CDR3 contains 13 residues. The CDR3 coding sequence is TGTGCCAGCAGCCAAGATCCGGTCGGGGAGCTGTTTTTT. This sequence encodes CASSQDPVGELFF.

The chain carries TRBV27 and TRBJ1-4, with 8 nucleotides matching TRBD1. The CDR3 consists of 15 residues. V shed 5 bases, J shed 7 bases, and the junction held 9 bases outside the gene matches. The germline V gene encodes CDR1 MNHEY and CDR2 SMNVEV (reference sequence). The CDR3 DNA reads TGTGCCAGCAGTAAGAGGACAGGGTACGGTGAAAAACTGTTTTTT. This translates into CASSKRTGYGEKLFF.